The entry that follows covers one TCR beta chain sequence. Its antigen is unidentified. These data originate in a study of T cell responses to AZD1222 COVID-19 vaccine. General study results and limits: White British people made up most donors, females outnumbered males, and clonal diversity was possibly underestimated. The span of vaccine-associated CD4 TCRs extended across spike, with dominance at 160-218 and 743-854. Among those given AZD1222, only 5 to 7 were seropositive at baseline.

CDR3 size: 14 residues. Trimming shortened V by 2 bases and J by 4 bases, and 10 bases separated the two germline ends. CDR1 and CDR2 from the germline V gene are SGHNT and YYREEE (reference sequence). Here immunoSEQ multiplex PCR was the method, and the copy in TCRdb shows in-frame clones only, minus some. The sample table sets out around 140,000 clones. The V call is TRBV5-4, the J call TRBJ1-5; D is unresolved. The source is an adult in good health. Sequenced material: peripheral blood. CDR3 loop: CASSFGGENQPQHF. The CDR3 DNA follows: TGTGCCAGCAGCTTCGGCGGCGAGAATCAGCCCCAGCATTTT. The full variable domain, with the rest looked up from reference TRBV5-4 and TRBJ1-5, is ETGVTQSPTHLIKTRGQQVTLRCSSQSGHNTVSWYQQALGQGPQFIFQYYREEENGRGNFPPRFSGLQFPNYSSELNVNALELDDSALYLCASSFGGENQPQHFGDGTRLSIL.